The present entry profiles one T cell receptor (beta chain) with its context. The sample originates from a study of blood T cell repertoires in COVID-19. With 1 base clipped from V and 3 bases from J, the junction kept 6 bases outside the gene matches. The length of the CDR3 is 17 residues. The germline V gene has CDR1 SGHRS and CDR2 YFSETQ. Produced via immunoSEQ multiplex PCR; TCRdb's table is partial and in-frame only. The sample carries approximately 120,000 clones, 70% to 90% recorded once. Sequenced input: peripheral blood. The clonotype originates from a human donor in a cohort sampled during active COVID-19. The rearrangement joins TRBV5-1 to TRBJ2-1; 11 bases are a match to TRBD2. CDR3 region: CASSLRLAGGLYNEQFF. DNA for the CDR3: TGCGCCAGCAGCTTGAGGCTAGCGGGGGGCCTCTACAATGAGCAGTTCTTC.